This T cell receptor beta chain was obtained from a study of blood T cell repertoires in COVID-19. The overall study: Italy, Spain and the United States were the sources of the convalescent and acute COVID-19 samples.

This clone came up a few times. Original processing methods: Cell counts per sample came from amplifying reference gene primers. Here immunoSEQ multiplex PCR was the method, and the copy in TCRdb shows in-frame clones only, minus some. From that table come the V and J calls and clone size; the DNA was used to work out D and trimming. The sample lists a few hundred thousand clones; 80% to 90% were seen once. The ends were cut back, 0 bases at V and 1 base at J, with 9 bases in the middle. The CDR3 totals 15 residues. Germline loops: CDR1 KGHSH, CDR2 LQKENI. Sequencing was carried out using peripheral blood. The chain links TRBV18 to TRBJ1-1; D is unresolved. The TCR was taken from an elderly woman with acute or convalescent COVID-19. This CDR3 reads CASSPPRDRNTEAFF. The CDR3 nucleotides read TGTGCCAGCTCACCACCGAGGGATAGGAACACTGAAGCTTTCTTT.